A selection of T cell receptor beta chains follows, all from one sample in a study of spatial heterogeneity in lung cancer. TCRdb re-analysed the 5' RACE reads in MiXCR, keeping a single row per CDR3 protein. This sample yields roughly 2,200 distinct CDR3 sequences, of which under 10% are seen a single time; around 25% belongs to the top ten. The input for sequencing was lung tumor tissue, taken at surgery. These receptors were collected from a female donor with early-stage non-small cell lung cancer. Each CDR3 is given with its conserved first and last residue. The order of the fields is V gene, D gene, clone size, J gene, CDR3 protein, CDR3 DNA. D genes are given only for firm matches. Rows may omit the clone size; those that give it use once, few, many or a size class.

TRBV2,NA,medium-sized,TRBJ2-7,CASSGREVKSDRRPYEQYF,TGTGCCAGCAGTGGCCGAGAGGTAAAGAGCGACCGGAGACCCTACGAGCAGTACTTC
TRBV6-2/TRBV6-3,TRBD1,NA,TRBJ2-7,CASRLTTGQGNEQYF,TGTGCCAGCAGACTAACGACGGGACAGGGAAACGAGCAGTACTTC
TRBV7-9,TRBD1,medium-sized,TRBJ2-7,CASSFETGVGLYEQYF,TGTGCCAGCAGCTTCGAAACAGGGGTCGGGCTCTACGAGCAGTACTTC
TRBV7-2,TRBD1,medium-sized,TRBJ2-7,CASSLDRVNYEQYF,TGTGCCAGCAGCTTGGACAGGGTTAACTACGAGCAGTACTTC
TRBV30,NA,many,TRBJ2-5,CAWSPGPGEETQYF,TGTGCCTGGAGTCCGGGACCTGGAGAAGAGACCCAGTACTTC
TRBV28,NA,NA,TRBJ2-1,CASTTPVTNEQFF,TGTGCCAGCACCACCCCCGTAACCAATGAGCAGTTCTTC
TRBV6-6,NA,medium-sized,TRBJ2-1,CASTPRGASYNEQFF,TGTGCCAGCACCCCCCGGGGCGCTTCCTACAATGAGCAGTTCTTC
TRBV6-2/TRBV6-3,TRBD1,NA,TRBJ1-2,CASSYVQGAIGYTF,TGTGCCAGCAGTTACGTCCAGGGGGCAATCGGCTACACCTTC
TRBV6-1,NA,many,TRBJ1-5,CASSEAGQPQHF,TGTGCCAGCAGTGAAGCCGGTCAGCCCCAGCATTTT
TRBV7-2,TRBD2,medium-sized,TRBJ2-1,CASSTRWLAGGPNYNEQFF,TGTGCCAGCAGCACAAGGTGGCTAGCGGGAGGGCCTAACTACAATGAGCAGTTCTTC
TRBV7-8,NA,medium-sized,TRBJ2-7,CASSPRITYEQYF,TGTGCCAGCAGCCCACGAATCACCTACGAGCAGTACTTC
TRBV27,NA,medium-sized,TRBJ1-1,CASSPTWIGPEAFF,TGTGCCAGCAGTCCTACATGGATTGGGCCTGAAGCTTTCTTT
TRBV7-6,NA,medium-sized,TRBJ2-5,CASSLLTEFETQYF,TGTGCCAGCAGCTTGCTAACGGAATTTGAGACCCAGTACTTC
TRBV5-1,NA,medium-sized,TRBJ1-1,CASSGGPYNTEAFF,TGCGCCAGCAGCGGGGGACCCTATAACACTGAAGCTTTCTTT
TRBV10-3,NA,medium-sized,TRBJ1-2,CAISAGLRNYGYTF,TGTGCCATCAGTGCGGGACTTCGAAACTATGGCTACACCTTC
TRBV7-3,TRBD1,medium-sized,TRBJ1-1,CASSTQGATEAFF,TGTGCCAGCAGCACACAGGGGGCGACTGAAGCTTTCTTT
TRBV19,NA,medium-sized,TRBJ2-4,CASSIASRGPNIQYF,TGTGCCAGTAGTATAGCGTCCAGGGGACCAAACATTCAGTACTTC
TRBV6-1,NA,medium-sized,TRBJ2-3,CASSEIRDTQYF,TGTGCCAGCAGTGAAATCCGTGATACGCAGTATTTT
TRBV29-1,TRBD2,medium-sized,TRBJ2-3,CSVWMRLAGRDTQYF,TGCAGCGTTTGGATGCGACTAGCGGGACGAGATACGCAGTATTTT
TRBV20-1,TRBD2,medium-sized,TRBJ2-1,CSARDPTSGRAGNEQFF,TGCAGTGCTAGAGATCCTACTAGCGGGAGGGCCGGCAATGAGCAGTTCTTC
TRBV27,NA,NA,TRBJ1-2,CASSLNGGGKGYTF,TGTGCCAGCAGTTTAAATGGAGGGGGTAAGGGCTACACCTTC
TRBV6-6,TRBD1,medium-sized,TRBJ1-5,CASSLTGGTQPQHF,TGTGCCAGCAGTCTGACAGGGGGCACGCAGCCCCAGCATTTT
TRBV7-3,TRBD1,medium-sized,TRBJ2-1,CASSSFTGGRNEQFF,TGTGCCAGCAGCTCGTTCACAGGGGGTCGCAATGAGCAGTTCTTC
TRBV20-1,TRBD1,many,TRBJ1-5,CSVGTGGFNQPQHF,TGCAGTGTCGGGACAGGGGGATTCAATCAGCCCCAGCATTTT
TRBV7-2,NA,medium-sized,TRBJ2-3,CASSPFTDTQYF,TGTGCCAGCAGCCCATTCACAGATACGCAGTATTTT
TRBV28,NA,medium-sized,TRBJ2-7,CASSLEGYEQYF,TGTGCCAGCAGTTTAGAGGGCTACGAGCAGTACTTC
TRBV12-3/TRBV12-4,NA,NA,TRBJ2-5,CASSSPPTRETQYF,TGTGCCAGCAGTTCCCCCCCTACGAGGGAGACCCAGTACTTC
TRBV11-2,NA,medium-sized,TRBJ2-7,CASSLGAPPYEQYF,TGTGCCAGCAGCTTAGGAGCCCCACCCTACGAGCAGTACTTC
TRBV7-3,NA,medium-sized,TRBJ2-3,CASSLTGVADTQYF,TGTGCCAGCAGCCTGACGGGAGTAGCAGATACGCAGTATTTT
TRBV6-1,NA,medium-sized,TRBJ2-6,CASRGEAGANVLTF,TGTGCCAGCAGGGGGGAAGCTGGGGCCAACGTCCTGACTTTC
TRBV3-1,NA,medium-sized,TRBJ2-2,CASSQVWQNTGELFF,TGTGCCAGCAGCCAAGTGTGGCAGAACACCGGGGAGCTGTTTTTT
TRBV3-1,TRBD2,few,TRBJ2-5,CASSPRTSGSQETQYF,TGTGCCAGCAGCCCCCGGACTAGCGGGAGTCAAGAGACCCAGTACTTC
TRBV29-1,NA,medium-sized,TRBJ1-2,CSVGQNYGYTF,TGCAGCGTTGGGCAGAACTATGGCTACACCTTC
TRBV7-9,NA,many,TRBJ1-1,CASSPQGVSEAFF,TGTGCCAGCAGCCCACAAGGAGTTTCTGAAGCTTTCTTT
TRBV20-1,TRBD2,many,TRBJ2-2,CSVQGLANTGELFF,TGCAGTGTCCAGGGACTAGCGAACACCGGGGAGCTGTTTTTT
TRBV5-1,NA,many,TRBJ1-2,CASSPGSYYGYTF,TGCGCCAGCAGCCCTGGCAGTTACTATGGCTACACCTTC
TRBV6-2/TRBV6-3,TRBD2,many,TRBJ2-1,CASSYAGLGAGSYNEQFF,TGTGCCAGCAGTTACGCGGGACTAGGAGCTGGCTCCTACAATGAGCAGTTCTTC